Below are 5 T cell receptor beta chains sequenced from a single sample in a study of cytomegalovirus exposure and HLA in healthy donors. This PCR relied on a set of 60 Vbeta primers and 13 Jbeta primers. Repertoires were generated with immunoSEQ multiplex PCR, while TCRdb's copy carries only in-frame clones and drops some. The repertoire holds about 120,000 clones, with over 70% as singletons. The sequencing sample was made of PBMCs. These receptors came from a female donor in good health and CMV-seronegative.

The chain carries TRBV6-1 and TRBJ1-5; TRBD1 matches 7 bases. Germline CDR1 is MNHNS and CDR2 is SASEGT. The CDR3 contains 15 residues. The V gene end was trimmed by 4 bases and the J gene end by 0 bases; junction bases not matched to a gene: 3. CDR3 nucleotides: TGTGCCAGCAGTGGGGACAGCTATAGCAATCAGCCCCAGCATTTT. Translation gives CASSGDSYSNQPQHF.

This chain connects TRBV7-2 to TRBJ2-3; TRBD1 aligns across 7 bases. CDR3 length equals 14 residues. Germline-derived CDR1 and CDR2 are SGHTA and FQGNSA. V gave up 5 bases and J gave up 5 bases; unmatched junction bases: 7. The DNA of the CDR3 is TGTGCCAGCAGCCAGGGACAGAGGGTAGATACGCAGTATTTT. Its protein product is CASSQGQRVDTQYF.

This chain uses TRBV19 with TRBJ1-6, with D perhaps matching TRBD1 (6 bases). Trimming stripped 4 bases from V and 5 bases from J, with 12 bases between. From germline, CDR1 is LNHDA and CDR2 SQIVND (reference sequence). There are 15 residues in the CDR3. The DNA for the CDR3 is TGTGCCAGTAGTACCCCTACAGGGAATAATTCACCCCTCCACTTT. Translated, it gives CASSTPTGNNSPLHF. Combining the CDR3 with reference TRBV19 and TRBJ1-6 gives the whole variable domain DGGITQSPKYLFRKEGQNVTLSCEQNLNHDAMYWYRQDPGQGLRLIYYSQIVNDFQKGDIAEGYSVSREKKESFPLTVTSAQKNPTAFYLCASSTPTGNNSPLHFGNGTRLTVT.

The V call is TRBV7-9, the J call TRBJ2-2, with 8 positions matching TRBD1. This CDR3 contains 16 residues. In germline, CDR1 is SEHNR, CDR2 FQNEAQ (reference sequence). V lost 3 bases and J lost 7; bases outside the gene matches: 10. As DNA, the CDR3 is TGTGCCAGCAGCTTCGAGGCGTACAGGGGGGTCGGGGAGCTGTTTTTT. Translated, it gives CASSFEAYRGVGELFF. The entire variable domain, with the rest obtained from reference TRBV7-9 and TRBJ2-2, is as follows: DTGVSQNPRHKITKRGQNVTFRCDPISEHNRLYWYRQTLGQGPEFLTYFQNEAQLEKSRLLSDRFSAERPKGSFSTLEIQRTEQGDSAMYLCASSFEAYRGVGELFFGEGSRLTVL.

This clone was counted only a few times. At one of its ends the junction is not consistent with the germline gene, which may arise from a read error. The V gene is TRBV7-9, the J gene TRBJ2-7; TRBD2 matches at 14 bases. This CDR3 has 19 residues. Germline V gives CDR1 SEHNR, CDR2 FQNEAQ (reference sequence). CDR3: CSSSEETSGGASSSYEQYF. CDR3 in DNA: TGTTCCAGCAGTGAAGAGACTAGCGGGGGGGCCTCAAGCTCCTACGAGCAGTACTTC. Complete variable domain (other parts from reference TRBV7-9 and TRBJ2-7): DTGVSQNPRHKITKRGQNVTFRCDPISEHNRLYWYRQTLGQGPEFLTYFQNEAQLEKSRLLSDRFSAERPKGSFSTLEIQRTEQGDSAMYLCSSSEETSGGASSSYEQYFGPGTRLTVT.